Reported below is one TCR beta chain. CDR3 length: 15 residues. The germline V gene has CDR1 SNHLY and CDR2 FYNNEI. J was trimmed by 2 bases and V by 5 bases; bases with no gene match: 6. The sample belongs to a study of shared clonotypes between healthy human individuals. Measured with immunoSEQ multiplex PCR; TCRdb has only the in-frame clones, and not every one. The sample has 2 million to 2.5 million clones, roughly 95% seen once. Sequencing was carried out using naive CD4+ T cells sorted from blood. Noted subset: CD45RA+ positively selected. The receptor comes from a young man in good health. The V gene is TRBV2, the J gene TRBJ2-1; 7 bases fit TRBD2. The DNA of the CDR3 is TGTGCCAGCAGTCCTCAAGCGGGGCCCTACAATGAGCAGTTCTTC. As protein: CASSPQAGPYNEQFF.